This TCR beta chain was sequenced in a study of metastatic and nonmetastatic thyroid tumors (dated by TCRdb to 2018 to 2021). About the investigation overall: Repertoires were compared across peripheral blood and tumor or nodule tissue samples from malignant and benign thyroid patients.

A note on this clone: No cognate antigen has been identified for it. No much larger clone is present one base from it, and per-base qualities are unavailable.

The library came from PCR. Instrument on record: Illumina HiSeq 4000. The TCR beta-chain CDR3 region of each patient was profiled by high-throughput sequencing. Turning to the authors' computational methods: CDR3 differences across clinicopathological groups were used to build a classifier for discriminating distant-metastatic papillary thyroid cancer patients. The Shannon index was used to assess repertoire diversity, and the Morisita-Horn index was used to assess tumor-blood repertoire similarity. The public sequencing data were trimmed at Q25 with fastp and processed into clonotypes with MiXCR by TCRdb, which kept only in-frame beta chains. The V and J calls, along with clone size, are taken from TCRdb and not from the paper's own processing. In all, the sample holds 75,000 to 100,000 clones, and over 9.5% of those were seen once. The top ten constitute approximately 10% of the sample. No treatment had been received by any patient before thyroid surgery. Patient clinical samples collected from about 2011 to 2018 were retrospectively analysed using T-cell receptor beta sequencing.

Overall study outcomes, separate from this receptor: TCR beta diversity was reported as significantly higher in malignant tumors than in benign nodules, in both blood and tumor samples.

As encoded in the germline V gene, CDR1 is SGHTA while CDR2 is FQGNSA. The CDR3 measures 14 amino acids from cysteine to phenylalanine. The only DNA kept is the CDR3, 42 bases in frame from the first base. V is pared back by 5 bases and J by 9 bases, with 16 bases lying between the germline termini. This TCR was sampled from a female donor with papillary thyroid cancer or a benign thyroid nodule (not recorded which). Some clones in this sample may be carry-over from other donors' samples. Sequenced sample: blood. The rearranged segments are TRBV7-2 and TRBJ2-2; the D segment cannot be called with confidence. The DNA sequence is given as TGTGCCAGCAGCCGCACGTGGCTAACCTGGGAGCTGTTTTTT. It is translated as CASSRTWLTWELFF.